One sample yielded the 25 T cell receptor beta chains listed below, sequenced in a study of a mutant IDH1 vaccine in newly diagnosed glioma. The repertoire was sequenced with immunoSEQ multiplex PCR; TCRdb's copy has only in-frame clones and lacks some. The data contain approximately 88,000 clones, around 77% of them singletons. Time point meaning: baseline, week 1 (first vaccination visit). Treatment indicated: pre-vaccination baseline after standard-of-care therapy. The sequencing here drew on PBMCs, taken from a glioma patient treated with radiotherapy, temozolomide or both. The source of these receptors is a man aged 40-50 years with glioma.

The V gene is TRBV9, the J gene TRBJ1-3; no firm D call. Deletions cut 0 bases from V and 3 bases from J, with 10 bases between. Germline loops: CDR1 SGDLS, CDR2 YYNGEE. The CDR3 sequence is 15 residues long. Here the CDR3 reads CASSVGSLGGNTIYF. The CDR3 nucleotides read TGTGCCAGCAGCGTAGGGAGTCTTGGTGGAAACACCATATATTTT.

The rearrangement links TRBV19 to TRBJ2-5, with D possibly being TRBD2 (6 bases). The CDR3 runs 15 residues. Germline CDR1 reads LNHDA; CDR2 reads SQIVND (reference sequence). The V end was cut by 1 base, the J end by 4 bases, with 13 bases between. CDR3 in DNA: TGTGCCAGTAGTATAGGGCTCGGGGGTGGAGAGACCCAGTACTTC. Translated, it gives CASSIGLGGGETQYF.

The chain has TRBV9 and TRBJ2-2, with 8 bases aligning to TRBD2. CDR1 and CDR2 (germline): SGDLS, YYNGEE. Germline trimming cut 4 bases from V and 4 bases from J; bases unmatched to any gene: 9. CDR3 length equals 16 residues. The CDR3 DNA is TGTGCCAGCAGCCCCGCGGGACTAGATTTCACCGGGGAGCTGTTTTTT. This sequence encodes CASSPAGLDFTGELFF.

The chain's CDR3 is CASSVGAQGRAGEQYF. In DNA, the CDR3 is TGTGCCAGCAGCGTAGGTGCCCAGGGCAGGGCTGGCGAGCAGTACTTC. The V and J genes are TRBV9 and TRBJ2-7; TRBD1 is a possible D gene (5 bases). Trimming pared 0 bases from V and 6 bases from J, leaving 19 bases between. The CDR3 length is 16 residues. Germline CDR1 and CDR2: SGDLS and YYNGEE.

The V call is TRBV19, the J call TRBJ1-3; D is undetermined. Germline V lookup: CDR1 LNHDA, CDR2 SQIVND (reference sequence). CDR3 length: 14 residues. V was cut by 0 bases and J by 2 bases, with 5 bases left in between. CDR3 amino acids: CASSIDPTGNTIYF. CDR3 sequence (DNA): TGTGCCAGTAGTATAGACCCGACTGGAAACACCATATATTTT. Full variable domain (rest looked up from reference TRBV19 and TRBJ1-3): DGGITQSPKYLFRKEGQNVTLSCEQNLNHDAMYWYRQDPGQGLRLIYYSQIVNDFQKGDIAEGYSVSREKKESFPLTVTSAQKNPTAFYLCASSIDPTGNTIYFGEGSWLTVV.

This chain uses TRBV6-6 with TRBJ1-5, with D maybe TRBD1 (5 bases). Germline lookup yields CDR1 MNHNY and CDR2 SVGAGI (reference sequence). V shed 4 bases and J shed 0 bases, with 13 bases lying between them. CDR3 length: 16 amino acids. This chain's CDR3 is CASSSMRGDSNQPQHF. CDR3 in DNA: TGTGCCAGCAGTTCCATGCGGGGGGATAGCAATCAGCCCCAGCATTTT.

The chain joins TRBV15 to TRBJ2-7; D gene unclear. Germline V gives CDR1 LNHNV, CDR2 YYDKDF (reference sequence). With 0 bases removed from V and 6 bases from J, the gap between germline ends came to 12 bases. The CDR3 is 14 amino acids. The CDR3 DNA reads as TGTGCCACCAGCAGAGATAGGGAATCTAGCGAGCAGTACTTC. Translating it yields CATSRDRESSEQYF. Supplemented by reference TRBV15 and TRBJ2-7, the full variable domain reads DAMVIQNPRYQVTQFGKPVTLSCSQTLNHNVMYWYQQKSSQAPKLLFHYYDKDFNNEADTPDNFQSRRPNTSFCFLDIRSPGLGDTAMYLCATSRDRESSEQYFGPGTRLTVT.

This clone was counted once. This sequence joins TRBV5-1 and TRBJ2-6, with 7 bases identical to TRBD1. The germline gives CDR1 SGHRS, CDR2 YFSETQ. The CDR3 totals 17 residues. After removal of 0 bases from V and 2 bases from J, the junction contained 5 bases not matched to a gene. CDR3 nucleotide sequence: TGCGCCAGCAGCTTGGGGGGACAGCTTACTGGGGCCAACGTCCTGACTTTC. It encodes CASSLGGQLTGANVLTF.

This clone has a handful of counts. The gene calls are TRBV27 and TRBJ2-3, with 13 nucleotides matching TRBD2. V was pared by 8 bases and J by 2 bases, with 10 bases of the junction left unmatched. The CDR3 totals 17 residues. Germline CDR1 and CDR2: MNHEY and SMNVEV (reference sequence). DNA for the CDR3: TGTGCCAGCGGCTGGGCCGGACTAGCGGGAGACACAGATACGCAGTATTTT. Protein sequence: CASGWAGLAGDTDTQYF.

The chain has TRBV7-2 and TRBJ1-5; D remains unclear. Germline assignment: CDR1 SGHTA and CDR2 FQGNSA. The CDR3 consists of 15 residues. The germline V and J ends were trimmed by 1 base and 2 bases, with 9 bases remaining between them. The CDR3, as DNA: TGTGCCAGCAGCTTAGACGGAGGGCGCAATCAGCCCCAGCATTTT. Protein product: CASSLDGGRNQPQHF.

This chain joins TRBV7-2 and TRBJ2-1, with D unresolved. The germline V gene encodes CDR1 SGHTA and CDR2 FQGNSA. The CDR3 extends over 13 amino acids. V lost 5 bases, J lost 9 bases, and 14 bases lay in between. The CDR3 nucleotides read TGTGCCAGCAGCCCTACACTAAACGGTGAGCAGTTCTTC. Translating gives CASSPTLNGEQFF.

This rearrangement joins TRBV21-1 to TRBJ2-2. TRBV21-1 is a pseudogene segment. This CDR3 contains 19 residues. The CDR3 coding sequence is TGTGCCAGCAGCTACCCCCTTAGGGCCCTCCTGGGCGTGGTCGGGGAGCTGTTTTTT. It translates to CASSYPLRALLGVVGELFF.

The CDR3 here is CASTLSLFLTGELFF. CDR3 in DNA: TGTGCCAGCACCCTCTCCCTCTTCCTCACCGGGGAGCTGTTTTTT. This chain joins TRBV6-5 and TRBJ2-2; D is unclear. Trimming pared 7 bases from V and 4 bases from J, leaving 16 bases between. Germline V gives CDR1 MNHEY, CDR2 SVGAGI. The CDR3 is made up of 15 amino acids.

In nucleotides, the CDR3 is TGTGCCTGGAGTCGGGGGCAGGAGGGGGGTCAGCCCCAGCATTTT. It yields the protein CAWSRGQEGGQPQHF. This chain links TRBV30 with TRBJ1-5; D may be TRBD1 (6 bases). This CDR3 contains 15 residues. V lost 2 bases and J 6 bases, leaving 17 bases between the germline ends. CDR1 is GTSNPN and CDR2 is SVGIG in the germline V gene (reference sequence).

J is TRBJ1-1 and V is TRBV19; unclear D gene. The germline V gene has CDR1 LNHDA and CDR2 SQIVND (reference sequence). The ends were cut back, 3 bases at V and 5 bases at J, with 10 bases in the middle. The CDR3 runs 13 residues. The CDR3 DNA sequence: TGTGCCAGTAGTATGCGGGGAGGGACTGAAGCTTTCTTT. Amino acids: CASSMRGGTEAFF. The full variable domain, its missing parts supplied by reference TRBV19 and TRBJ1-1, is DGGITQSPKYLFRKEGQNVTLSCEQNLNHDAMYWYRQDPGQGLRLIYYSQIVNDFQKGDIAEGYSVSREKKESFPLTVTSAQKNPTAFYLCASSMRGGTEAFFGQGTRLTVV.

The gene calls are TRBV19 and TRBJ1-6; 7 bases align to TRBD1. V was pared by 7 bases and J by 5 bases, with 23 bases of the junction left unmatched. The CDR3 spans 20 residues. Looked up from germline, CDR1 is LNHDA and CDR2 is SQIVND (reference sequence). As DNA, the CDR3 is TGTGCCAGTACGCCCTTCGGGATAGCGGACAGGTCCCAAAATAATTCACCCCTCCACTTT. The encoded protein is CASTPFGIADRSQNNSPLHF.

This chain connects TRBV11-2 to TRBJ2-5; D is possibly TRBD1 or TRBD2 (6 bases each). V was shortened by 5 bases and J by 6 bases, with 19 bases between the two germline ends. The CDR3 has 15 residues. The germline V gene has CDR1 SGHAT and CDR2 FQNNGV. The CDR3 region has the DNA TGTGCCAGCAGCCCAGCCTGGGGGGCCTTCCAGACCCAGTACTTC. Its protein product is CASSPAWGAFQTQYF.

This clone was recorded a few times. V gene TRBV2 combines with J gene TRBJ2-3, with TRBD2 matching 9 bases. This CDR3 region has 16 residues. CDR1 is SNHLY, CDR2 FYNNEI, per germline. V lost 8 bases, J lost 6 bases, and 15 bases stayed unmatched. The CDR3 DNA reads TGTGCCAGCTACCGGGCTAGCGGGGTGGTTCCGGATACGCAGTATTTT. It specifies CASYRASGVVPDTQYF.

V and J are TRBV15 and TRBJ1-2, with 10 positions matching TRBD1. The CDR3 covers 16 residues. Losses at the gene ends were 0 bases for V and 7 bases for J; bases not matched to a gene: 8. Germline lookup yields CDR1 LNHNV and CDR2 YYDKDF (reference sequence). Here the CDR3 reads CATSRDMRTGGTGYTF. The CDR3 DNA follows: TGTGCCACCAGCAGAGATATGAGGACAGGGGGGACTGGCTACACCTTC.

This clone was recorded a few times. The chain combines TRBV6-5 with TRBJ2-6; no clear D gene. Germline loops: CDR1 MNHEY, CDR2 SVGAGI. The CDR3 runs 16 residues. Trimming shortened V by 2 bases and J by 0 bases, and 8 bases separated the two germline ends. The CDR3: CASSYDPGSGANVLTF. In DNA, the CDR3 is TGTGCCAGCAGTTACGACCCAGGCTCTGGGGCCAACGTCCTGACTTTC.

V usage is TRBV10-3 and J usage is TRBJ2-5; 7 nucleotides align to TRBD2. This CDR3 has 15 amino acids. The V segment lost 10 bases and the J segment 4 bases; nucleotides outside the gene matches: 15. Germline V gene sequence: CDR1 ENHRY, CDR2 SYGVKD. CDR3 residues: CATGGGRIGRETQYF. In nucleotides, the CDR3 is TGTGCCACCGGAGGCGGGAGAATCGGAAGAGAGACCCAGTACTTC.

Concerning this clone itself: The junction differs from germline at one of its ends, possibly a read error. V usage is TRBV7-7 and J usage is TRBJ2-2; D unclear. Germline CDR1 SSHAT, CDR2 FNYEAQ (reference sequence). The CDR3 runs 12 residues. The DNA for the CDR3 is TGTGCTAGCAGGACGGAGACCGGGGAGCTGTTTTTT. It specifies CASRTETGELFF. Filled out from reference TRBV7-7 and TRBJ2-2, the complete variable domain reads GAGVSQSPRYKVTKRGQDVTLRCDPISSHATLYWYQQALGQGPEFLTYFNYEAQPDKSGLPSDRFSAERPEGSISTLTIQRTEQRDSAMYRCASRTETGELFFGEGSRLTVL.

The rearrangement joins TRBV28 to TRBJ2-2; a possible D gene is TRBD2 (6 bases). There are 12 residues in the CDR3. Trimming left V 7 bases short and J 6 bases short, with 9 bases between. Looked up from germline, CDR1 is MDHEN and CDR2 is SYDVKM. CDR3 residues: CASNSGPGELFF. In nucleotides, the CDR3 is TGTGCCAGCAATAGCGGACCCGGGGAGCTGTTTTTT.

The V and J genes are TRBV6-1 and TRBJ1-1; possibly TRBD1 for D (6 bases). The V gene's germline CDR1 is MNHNS and CDR2 SASEGT. Trimming stripped 4 bases from V and 5 bases from J, with 14 bases between. The CDR3 length is 14 residues. CDR3 sequence (DNA): TGTGCCAGCAGTGGTACAGGGATTAGGACTGAAGCTTTCTTT. This encodes CASSGTGIRTEAFF.

The chain uses TRBV28 and TRBJ2-3; D remains unclear. The CDR3 contains 12 residues. The germline V and J ends were trimmed by 5 bases and 2 bases, with 5 bases remaining between them. Germline CDR1 and CDR2: MDHEN and SYDVKM. CDR3 region: CASSQYTDTQYF. In DNA form, the CDR3 reads TGTGCCAGCAGTCAATACACAGATACGCAGTATTTT. The full variable domain, its missing parts supplied by reference TRBV28 and TRBJ2-3, is DVKVTQSSRYLVKRTGEKVFLECVQDMDHENMFWYRQDPGLGLRLIYFSYDVKMKEKGDIPEGYSVSREKKERFSLILESASTNQTSMYLCASSQYTDTQYFGPGTRLTVL.